This is a list of T cell receptor beta chains from one sample in a study of T cell responses to AZD1222 COVID-19 vaccine. Generated by immunoSEQ multiplex PCR, the TCRdb table keeps only in-frame clones and is missing some. The sample contains fewer than 200,000 clones, 88% of which appear only once. The sample here was peripheral blood, taken 28 days after the second AZD1222 dose. These receptors all come from an adult who received the AZD1222 COVID-19 vaccine. CDR3s include the opening cysteine and the closing phenylalanine or tryptophan. Each record gives: J gene, V gene, CDR3 protein.

TRBJ1-1,TRBV10-3,CAIQVGVNTEAFF
TRBJ1-5,TRBV10-3,CAISPGQRNQPQHF
TRBJ1-5,TRBV19,CASSTDRGGGQPQHF
TRBJ2-7,TRBV5-1,CASSRADSPYEQYF
TRBJ2-5,TRBV18,CASSSGGQETQYF
TRBJ1-6,TRBV20-1,CSASLGPRNSPLHF
TRBJ1-1,TRBV19,CASSPPGVGPTEAFF
TRBJ1-1,TRBV9,CASSLLPDREAEAFF
TRBJ1-3,TRBV30,CAWRADVLYTIYF
TRBJ1-2,TRBV6-5,CASSYSGQGASGYTF
TRBJ1-2,TRBV19,CASSTGVLYYGYTF
TRBJ2-1,TRBV19,CASSPLGGGNEQFF
TRBJ2-2,TRBV5-4,CASSLGSRGGRTGELFF
TRBJ1-5,TRBV19,CASTQGSNQPQHF
TRBJ1-4,TRBV9,CASSVRGRTSNEKLFF
TRBJ1-2,TRBV6-6,CASSPTFGYGYTF